The clone carrying this TCR beta chain turned up a few times. Its antigen is still unknown. This record belongs to a study of radiotherapy plus CTLA-4 blockade in lung cancer. Looking at the study overall: Disease control was present in roughly 29% of patients, and objective responses in less than 20%.

Whole-study results and caveats: An expansion of tumor-derived TCR clones occurred in blood after radiotherapy plus ipilimumab.

The CDR3 contains 13 residues. Germline V CDR1 and CDR2: SGHTA, FQGTGA. With 1 base removed from V and 6 bases from J, the gap between germline ends came to 8 bases. Assay: immunoSEQ multiplex PCR; the TCRdb copy retains only in-frame clones and omits some. The data show over 80,000 clones, with about four fifths seen just once and roughly 0.8% held by the top ten. The starting material was peripheral blood, obtained from a patient treated with radiotherapy plus ipilimumab. The chain carries TRBV7-3 and TRBJ2-3; D is uncertain. The receptor's source is a human donor with non-small cell lung cancer who had stable disease on radiotherapy plus ipilimumab. CDR3 region: CASSLKKGDTQYF. DNA of the CDR3: TGTGCCAGCAGCTTAAAAAAAGGGGATACGCAGTATTTT.